What follows is one T cell receptor beta chain and its context. Its antigen is undetermined. These data are taken from a study of response to subunit inactivated influenza vaccine. The study's findings and limits: Authors proposed each seasonal influenza vaccination draws in few new T cells.

V lost 5 bases and J 2 bases, leaving 13 bases between the germline ends. The CDR3 has 13 residues. Germline CDR1 reads DFQATT; CDR2 reads SNEGSKA (reference sequence). TCRdb itself ran the RT-PCR reads through MiXCR, one entry per CDR3 protein. This sample carries 450,000 to 600,000 distinct CDR3 sequences, around 7.7% of them seen once, and the ten largest clones take around 12%. The V and J genes are TRBV20-1 and TRBJ2-7; D not resolved. The receptor was isolated from a man aged 45 to 75 who received an inactivated influenza vaccine. This specimen consisted of PBMCs from blood, obtained 23 to 25 months after vaccination. DNA for the CDR3: TGCAGTGCTCCATCCGGATCGACCTACGAGCAGTACTTC. It is translated as CSAPSGSTYEQYF.